This T cell receptor beta chain was found in a study of PD-1 blockade in classical Hodgkin lymphoma. Sequencing used immunoSEQ multiplex PCR; TCRdb keeps in-frame clones, though not all of them. Here the sample spans more than 20,000 clones, 72% being singletons. Trimming removed 5 bases from V and 1 base from J; junction bases left unmatched: 5. The CDR3 spans 15 residues. Germline CDR1 WSHSY, CDR2 SAAADI. Time point defined: cycle 4 day 1 (C4D1), after 6 weeks of nivolumab. Relapse was seen in all patients after autologous stem cell transplantation, and brentuximab vedotin exposure was variable. Isolation of CD4+ T cells from thawed PBMCs was performed by magnetic negative selection.

This receptor was obtained from a human donor with classical Hodgkin lymphoma. The sample consisted of CD4+ T cells from blood, taken before the fourth cycle of nivolumab. This rearrangement joins TRBV10-2 to TRBJ2-4, with 7 bases identical to TRBD1. CDR3 region: CASSRTGAAKNIQYF. CDR3 DNA: TGCGCCAGCAGTCGAACAGGGGCGGCCAAAAACATTCAGTACTTC.